The text below deals with one T cell receptor beta chain. No antigen is known for it. The record originates from a study of T cells after yellow fever vaccination. General study results and limits: Sorted repertoires could include abundant contaminating clonotypes from bulk cells.

V lost 2 bases to trimming and J lost 5 bases, with 13 bases between them. The CDR3 has 15 residues. Germline V gene lookup returns CDR1 SGHTA and CDR2 FQGNSA. MiXCR was run by TCRdb on the 5' RACE reads, yielding one entry per CDR3 protein. The sample lists about 200,000 distinct CDR3 sequences, approximately 3% occurring once. Sample: CD4+ T cells sorted from PBMCs, taken 10 days after the yellow fever booster vaccination. The origin of this receptor is a man in his late teens or twenties who received the YFV17D yellow fever vaccine. This sequence joins TRBV7-2 and TRBJ2-1, with a possible D match to TRBD2 (6 bases). The CDR3 protein is CASSLWGSSDNEQFF. DNA for the CDR3: TGTGCCAGCAGCTTATGGGGTTCTAGCGACAATGAGCAGTTCTTC.